This T cell receptor (beta chain) emerged from a study of long-term antiretroviral therapy in people with HIV. The study, taken as a whole, reports: Post-treatment diversity went higher with ART but stayed below transplant donor controls.

Note on this clone: What it recognizes is unknown.

Survey level was the resolution at which the v3.0 immunoSEQ assay ran. Profiled with immunoSEQ multiplex PCR; TCRdb holds only in-frame clones, not every one. The data contain 15,000 to 20,000 clones, about 81% of them singletons. Germline values: CDR1 MNHEY, CDR2 SMNVEV (reference sequence). The CDR3 length is 14 residues. The V and J ends lost 5 bases and 5 bases respectively, with 13 bases between them. The chain is built from TRBV27 and TRBJ2-1; possible D gene TRBD1, 6 bases. This receptor was identified in a man aged 18 to 30 with HIV. Sequences were derived from unsorted PBMCs, sampled 0.1 years after starting antiretroviral therapy. The CDR3 region is CASSPLRGNNEQFF. DNA for the CDR3: TGTGCCAGCAGTCCCCTCAGGGGCAACAATGAGCAGTTCTTC.